These 19 T cell receptor beta chains were all obtained from the same sample, sequenced in a study of shared clonotypes between healthy human individuals. The assay was immunoSEQ multiplex PCR, and TCRdb's table has in-frame clones only and misses some. In the table there are 2,100,000 or so clones, 95% of which are singletons. Sequences were obtained from naive CD4+ T cells sorted from blood. Specified subset: CD45RA+ positively selected. These TCRs come from a young man in good health.

The V gene is TRBV5-6, the J gene TRBJ2-7; perhaps TRBD2 as D (7 bases). Trimming shortened V by 2 bases and J by 2 bases, and 17 bases separated the two germline ends. This CDR3 is built from 16 residues. The germline V gene encodes CDR1 SGHDT and CDR2 YYEEEE. The CDR3 reads CASSFGVSGDTYEQYF. CDR3 bases: TGTGCCAGCAGCTTTGGGGTCAGCGGGGACACCTACGAGCAGTACTTC.

This chain uses TRBV7-3 with TRBJ2-5, with TRBD2 as a possible D gene (6 bases). This CDR3 has 15 amino acids. Per germline, CDR1 SGHTA and CDR2 FQGTGA. The V end lost 1 base, the J end lost 2 bases, and 11 bases lay between the germline ends. CDR3 region: CASSLNGGTQETQYF. Here the CDR3 DNA reads TGTGCCAGCAGCTTAAATGGGGGGACTCAAGAGACCCAGTACTTC.

V is TRBV15 and J is TRBJ1-4; D unclear. Trimming pared 1 base from V and 3 bases from J, leaving 6 bases between. This CDR3 is 14 amino acids long. Germline lookup yields CDR1 LNHNV and CDR2 YYDKDF (reference sequence). This CDR3 is CATSRVRSNEKLFF. CDR3 coding DNA: TGTGCCACCAGCAGAGTAAGGTCTAATGAAAAACTGTTTTTT.

CDR3 sequence (DNA): TGTGCCAGCAGCCGATCCGGGACTTACGACCTCAGCTCCTACAATGAGCAGTTCTTC. This translates into CASSRSGTYDLSSYNEQFF. The chain links TRBV7-2 to TRBJ2-1, with D possibly being TRBD2 (6 bases). With 5 bases removed from V and 0 bases from J, the gap between germline ends came to 23 bases. CDR3 length: 19 amino acids. Germline CDR1 and CDR2: SGHTA and FQGNSA.

This rearrangement joins TRBV27 to TRBJ1-5, with 11 bases aligning to TRBD1. Germline V CDR1 and CDR2: MNHEY, SMNVEV (reference sequence). The CDR3 totals 15 residues. The junction had 7 bases not matched to a gene; V was cut back by 6 bases and J by 6 bases. DNA for the CDR3: TGTGCCAGCAGGGCCGGGACAGGGGGAGGTCAGCCCCAGCATTTT. It yields the protein CASRAGTGGGQPQHF.

V gene TRBV6-1 combines with J gene TRBJ1-1; possible D gene TRBD1, 5 bases. Germline V gene sequence: CDR1 MNHNS, CDR2 SASEGT. The V end lost 1 base, the J end lost 5 bases, and 14 bases lay between the germline ends. This CDR3 is built from 15 residues. The CDR3 region is CASSEGWGGWTEAFF. The CDR3 DNA is TGTGCCAGCAGTGAAGGTTGGGGGGGTTGGACTGAAGCTTTCTTT.

The gene calls are TRBV4-1 and TRBJ1-4, with 9 bases that match TRBD1. The trim removed 8 bases at V and 10 bases at J, leaving 5 bases unmatched. This CDR3 has 12 residues. From germline, CDR1 is MGHRA and CDR2 YSYEKL. CDR3 DNA: TGCGCCAGCCGGGGACAGGGTCGAAAACTGTTTTTT. Residues: CASRGQGRKLFF.

This clone was seen only once. V and J are TRBV2 and TRBJ2-1, with D uncertain. The CDR3 consists of 14 residues. Germline-derived CDR1 and CDR2 are SNHLY and FYNNEI. Trimming stripped 8 bases from V and 0 bases from J, with 11 bases between. CDR3 sequence: CASLRDSSYNEQFF. The CDR3, as DNA: TGTGCCAGCCTAAGAGATTCCTCCTACAATGAGCAGTTCTTC.

The V gene is TRBV30, the J gene TRBJ1-2; tentatively, D is TRBD1 (5 bases). CDR1 and CDR2 from the germline V gene are GTSNPN and SVGIG (reference sequence). This CDR3 has 12 residues. With 5 bases removed from V and 10 bases from J, the gap between germline ends came to 17 bases. In DNA form, the CDR3 reads TGTGCCTGGGCCGTAGGGGACTTGGACTACACCTTC. Its protein is CAWAVGDLDYTF. The full variable domain, rest sourced from reference TRBV30 and TRBJ1-2, is SQTIHQWPATLVQPVGSPLSLECTVEGTSNPNLYWYRQAAGRGLQLLFYSVGIGQISSEVPQNLSASRPQDRQFILSSKKLLLSDSGFYLCAWAVGDLDYTFGSGTRLTVV.

The chain is built from TRBV28 and TRBJ1-2, with a tentative D call TRBD1 (5 bases). The CDR3 has 13 amino acids. Germline lookup yields CDR1 MDHEN and CDR2 SYDVKM. Trimming left V 5 bases short and J 7 bases short, with 14 bases between. The CDR3 DNA follows: TGTGCCAGCAGTGTCCGGGACGGGGGTGGCTACACCTTC. This gives the protein CASSVRDGGGYTF.

The CDR3 loop is CASSFGGRAYNEQFF. CDR3 in DNA: TGTGCCAGCAGTTTTGGAGGGAGAGCCTACAATGAGCAGTTCTTC. V and J are TRBV28 and TRBJ2-1; tentatively, D is TRBD2 (6 bases). Deletions cut 3 bases from V and 2 bases from J, with 11 bases between. The germline V gene encodes CDR1 MDHEN and CDR2 SYDVKM. This CDR3 is built from 15 residues.

This sequence joins TRBV19 and TRBJ1-1; 7 bases agree with TRBD1. After removal of 5 bases from V and 3 bases from J, the junction contained 3 bases not matched to a gene. The CDR3 runs 13 residues. Per germline, CDR1 LNHDA and CDR2 SQIVND (reference sequence). CDR3 coding DNA: TGTGCCAGTAGTGACCAGGGGGACACTGAAGCTTTCTTT. It translates to CASSDQGDTEAFF.

In its sample, this clone was seen once. The chain employs TRBV19 and TRBJ1-2, with 7 nucleotides matching TRBD1. Germline assignment: CDR1 LNHDA and CDR2 SQIVND (reference sequence). J gave up 6 bases and V 7 bases, and 5 bases lay outside the gene matches. The CDR3 has 12 residues. CDR3 coding DNA: TGTGCCAGTAAACAGGGGCGCCATGGCTACACCTTC. This translates into CASKQGRHGYTF.

The count of this clone is one. J is TRBJ2-4 and V is TRBV19, with D tentatively TRBD1 (5 bases). Trimming removed 3 bases from V and 0 bases from J, with 12 bases in between. Germline CDR1 reads LNHDA; CDR2 reads SQIVND (reference sequence). The CDR3 runs 16 residues. CDR3 protein: CASSIATALAKNIQYF. CDR3 nucleotides: TGTGCCAGTAGTATTGCGACAGCCTTAGCCAAAAACATTCAGTACTTC.

The rearrangement joins TRBV5-1 to TRBJ1-1; 7 bases fit TRBD1. J was trimmed by 2 bases and V by 8 bases; bases with no gene match: 9. Germline CDR1 SGHRS, CDR2 YFSETQ. This CDR3 has 14 amino acids. The CDR3 here is CASKGGAINTEAFF. CDR3 coding DNA: TGCGCCAGTAAAGGGGGCGCGATAAACACTGAAGCTTTCTTT.

The chain links TRBV11-2 to TRBJ2-5; TRBD1 is a possible D gene (6 bases). Trimming left V 6 bases short and J 7 bases short, with 21 bases between. From germline, CDR1 is SGHAT and CDR2 FQNNGV. The CDR3 length is 15 residues. In nucleotides, the CDR3 is TGTGCCAGCAGACAAGAGTCCGTTGAAGGGGGGACCCAGTACTTC. This translates into CASRQESVEGGTQYF.

The chain recombines TRBV9 with TRBJ1-2; 7 nucleotides agree with TRBD1. Germline V gene data show CDR1 as SGDLS and CDR2 as YYNGEE. This CDR3 spans 13 amino acids. J lost 2 bases, V lost 3 bases, and 1 base had no gene match. The CDR3 loop reads CASSGDSNYGYTF. The CDR3 DNA follows: TGTGCCAGCAGCGGGGACAGCAACTATGGCTACACCTTC.

The genes are TRBV18 and TRBJ2-4; 7 positions match TRBD2. CDR3 length: 15 amino acids. V lost 2 bases to trimming and J lost 2 bases; unmatched junction nucleotides: 3. The germline V gene has CDR1 KGHSH and CDR2 LQKENI. DNA for the CDR3: TGTGCCAGCTCACCATCGGGGGGTTCCAAAAACATTCAGTACTTC. Protein product: CASSPSGGSKNIQYF. Full variable domain (outside the CDR3, taken from reference TRBV18 and TRBJ2-4): NAGVMQNPRHLVRRRGQEARLRCSPMKGHSHVYWYRQLPEEGLKFMVYLQKENIIDESGMPKERFSAEFPKEGPSILRIQQVVRGDSAAYFCASSPSGGSKNIQYFGAGTRLSVL.

The rearrangement uses TRBV11-2 and TRBJ2-3; D gene uncertain. The CDR3 spans 12 residues. The germline CDR1 and CDR2 sequences are SGHAT and FQNNGV. Trimming left V 5 bases short and J 1 base short, with 4 bases between. DNA for the CDR3: TGTGCCAGCAGCATCCGCACAGATACGCAGTATTTT. Its protein product is CASSIRTDTQYF.